This T cell receptor beta chain was sequenced in a study of blood T cell repertoires in COVID-19 (dated by TCRdb to the early 2020s). For the wider study: The collaborator samples originated in the United States, Italy and Spain and spanned the acute and convalescent phases of COVID-19. Nearly every sample came with metadata listing a de-identified subject ID, COVID-19 status, age in years and sex. The repertoires were made available in a free public database intended to serve as a resource for research on the immune response to SARS-CoV-2. Where available, HLA class I and class II types were taken from metadata supplied by the sample provider and were not determined by assay-based typing. Samples came from the ongoing ImmuneRACE study (first 160 participants) plus 1,254 subjects from 6 global collaborators. The dataset comprised deeply sampled blood TCRbeta repertoires from subjects exposed to, actively infected with, or recovered from COVID-19. The material from the prospective study consisted of cDNA or gDNA derived from T cells, B-cell-depleted T cells, or PBMCs. The full study reports these points: Clinical and demographic metadata were provided uncurated, with the amount varying by source and participant.

The CDR3 starts with the cysteine, ends with the phenylalanine, and has 14 residues. CDR3 DNA only is kept here, 42 bases in frame from base 1. Trimming costs V 4 bases and J 7 bases, and their ends lie 16 bases apart. CDR1 is given as LGHNA and CDR2 as YNFKEQ, both from the germline V gene. TCRbeta CDR3 regions were amplified from genomic DNA using the immunoSEQ Assay, a bias-controlled multiplex PCR. As for the original processing: The number of nucleated cells in each sample was estimated from the amplification of reference gene primers within the assay. To quantify the absolute abundance of each unique TCRbeta CDR3 rearrangement, sequence reads were collapsed and filtered. For each sample, productive Simpson clonality was calculated as the square root of Simpson's diversity index over productive rearrangements. The source is immuneACCESS, and TCRdb retained only in-frame sequences with V and J called. Part of the clones is not carried over; for the studies checked, unresolved V genes explain less than half of this, and the remainder is unexplained. V, J and clone size are those of that table, while D and trimming were read from the DNA. The sample includes under 35,000 clones, with more than 75% observed a single time. The ten largest clones add up to 35% to 50% of the sample.

Each collaborating institution followed its own protocols to collect whole blood in K2EDTA tubes. Collaborator samples were shipped for TCRbeta analysis as frozen whole blood, isolated PBMCs, or DNA extracted from either sample type. A word on this clone: The clone's antigen remains unknown. One base away there is no much larger clone; base qualities are not given.

Sample: peripheral blood. This TCR derives from a human donor in a cohort sampled during active COVID-19. The chain was built from TRBV4-2 and TRBJ1-1; the D gene assignment is ambiguous. The DNA sequence reads TGTGCCAGCAGCCCTACTCCGGGGTACGGTGAAGCTTTCTTT. It translates to CASSPTPGYGEAFF.